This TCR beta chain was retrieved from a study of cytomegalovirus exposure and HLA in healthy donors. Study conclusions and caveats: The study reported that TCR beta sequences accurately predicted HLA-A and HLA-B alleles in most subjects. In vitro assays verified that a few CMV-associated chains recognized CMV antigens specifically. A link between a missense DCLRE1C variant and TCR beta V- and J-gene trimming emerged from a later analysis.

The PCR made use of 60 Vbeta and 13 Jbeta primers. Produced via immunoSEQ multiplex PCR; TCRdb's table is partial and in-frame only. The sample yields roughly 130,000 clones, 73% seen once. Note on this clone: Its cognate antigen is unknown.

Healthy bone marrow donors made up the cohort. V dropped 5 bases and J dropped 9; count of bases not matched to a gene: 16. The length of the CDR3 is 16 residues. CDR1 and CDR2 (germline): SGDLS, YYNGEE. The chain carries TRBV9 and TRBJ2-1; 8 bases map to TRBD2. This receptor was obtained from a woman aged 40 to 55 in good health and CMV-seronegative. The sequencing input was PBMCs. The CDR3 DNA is TGTGCCAGCAGAGGGAATAGCGGGGAGGGTTGGTCTGAGCAGTTCTTC. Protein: CASRGNSGEGWSEQFF.